The source of this T cell receptor beta chain is a study of blood T cells in healthy people across ages (dated by TCRdb to about 2015). Concerning the study at large: Template switching captured roughly one uniquely barcoded TCR beta cDNA molecule per two T cells in model experiments. To avoid experimental bias, donors of different ages were randomly spread across the sequencing lanes. Four age groups were formed from the donors: young (average 16 years), middle-aged (approximately 39), aged (around 68) and long-lived (about 80). Age-related changes in TCR beta repertoire diversity were measured in the study by deep sequencing normalized with unique cDNA molecular identifiers. Using the same blood draw, the study looked at two additional independent replicas of 1 million unique cDNA reads for two donors, one aged 18 to 30 and the other aged 80 or older.

The receptor library was made with 5' RACE. Instrument used: Illumina HiSeq 2500. A second roughly 7 to 11 cycle PCR used a sample-barcoded 5' primer and a J-beta primer mix. Each TCR beta cDNA molecule received a unique molecular identifier from a template-switch 5' adaptor carrying 12 random nucleotides. At least 2.5 million CDR3-containing paired-end reads were obtained from each sample. All of the RNA was converted into first-strand cDNA using the Mint cDNA synthesis kit, with a TRBC-specific oligonucleotide serving as the primer. Following uracil-DNA glycosylase treatment, all cDNA underwent a first 18-cycle PCR with the universal primers M1SS and BC2_uni_R. Per the original workflow: Normalization of each sample was performed by random selection of 1 million high-quality reads, each carrying a distinct molecular identifier. Instead of being binned into consensus sequences, reads that shared molecular identifiers were thrown out. MiTCR, run with a Q25 quality threshold and the strictest error-elimination algorithm, handled CDR3 identification, clonotype clustering and error correction. A nonparametric unseen species model with Euler transformation was used to estimate lower-bound total TCR beta diversity. TCRdb applied fastp at Q25 and MiXCR to the public reads, then kept only in-frame beta chains. Rows matching on CDR3 protein sequence are summarized as one entry with the most common DNA and genes. For this entry, the V and J calls and clone size follow TCRdb and not the study's own pipeline. The sample table contains approximately 1,100,000 distinct CDR3 sequences; only one count was recorded for around 45% of them. The ten largest account for 15% to 20% of the sample.

The research as a whole found: Bulk unsorted PBMC profiling prevented conclusive comparison of naive and antigen-experienced compartments. There was a strong correlation between observed TCR beta diversity and the percentage of naive T cells measured by flow cytometry. Compared with the aged group, the long-lived group had more naive CD4+ T cells, fewer expanded clones and increased TCR diversity, suggesting age selection. Estimates of total diversity from one million sequenced T cells were regarded as lower bounds and underestimates. Observed TCR beta diversity per million T cells fell roughly linearly with age, and a significant reduction was already apparent by age approximately 40. Because the CMV infection status of the donors was unknown, age-related changes in expanded clonotypes may potentially have been confounded.

To note about this clonotype: What antigen it recognizes has not been identified. No much larger clonotype is one base removed from it; base qualities were not supplied.

Donors were 39 systemically healthy Caucasian individuals from Russia aged roughly 6 to 90 years. Each donor gave about 9.7 milliliters of peripheral blood, drawn into EDTA-treated Vacutainer tubes. Ficoll-Paque density-gradient centrifugation was used to isolate PBMCs, with at least 6.5 million per sample. Trizol reagent was used to extract total RNA from PBMCs, with at least 5 micrograms per sample. For every donor, flow cytometry on a PBMC aliquot measured the percentage of naive CD45RAhigh/CD27high T cells. Sequenced: blood. The receptor was derived from a woman aged 60 to 75 in good health.

The CDR3 here reads CSAAKIQNTGELFF. The DNA is TGCAGTGCTGCCAAAATACAAAACACCGGGGAGCTGTTTTTT. The V gene is TRBV20-1 and the J gene is TRBJ2-2; no D gene can be assigned with confidence. CDR1 is given as DFQATT and CDR2 as SNEGSKA, both from the germline V gene (reference sequence). Trimming removed 5 bases from V and 2 bases from J, leaving 12 bases between the germline ends. Spanning cysteine to phenylalanine, the CDR3 consists of 14 amino acids. The kept DNA is CDR3 alone, 42 bases in frame from the first base.